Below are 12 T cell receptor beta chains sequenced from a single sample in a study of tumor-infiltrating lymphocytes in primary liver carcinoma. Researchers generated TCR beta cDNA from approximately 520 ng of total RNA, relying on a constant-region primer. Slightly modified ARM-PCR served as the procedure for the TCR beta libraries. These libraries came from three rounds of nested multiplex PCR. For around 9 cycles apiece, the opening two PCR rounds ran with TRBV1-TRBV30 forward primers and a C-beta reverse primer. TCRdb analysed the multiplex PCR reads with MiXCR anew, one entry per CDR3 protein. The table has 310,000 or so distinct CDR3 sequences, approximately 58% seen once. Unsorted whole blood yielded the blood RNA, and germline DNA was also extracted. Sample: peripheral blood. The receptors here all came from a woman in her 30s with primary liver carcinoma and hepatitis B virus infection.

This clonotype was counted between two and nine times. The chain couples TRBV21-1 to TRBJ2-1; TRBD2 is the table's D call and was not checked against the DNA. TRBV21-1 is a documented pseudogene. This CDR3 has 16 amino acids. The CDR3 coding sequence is TGTGCCAGCAGCATCCTCGGGACTAGCGGGCGCAATGAGCAATTCTTC. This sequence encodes CASSILGTSGRNEQFF.

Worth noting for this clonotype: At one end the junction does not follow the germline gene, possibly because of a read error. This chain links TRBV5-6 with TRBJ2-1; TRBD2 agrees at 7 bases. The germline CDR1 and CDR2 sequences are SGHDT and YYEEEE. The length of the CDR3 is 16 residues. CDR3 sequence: CVSSLLVASGYNEQFF. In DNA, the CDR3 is TGTGTCAGCAGCTTGCTTGTCGCTAGCGGCTACAATGAGCAGTTCTTC.

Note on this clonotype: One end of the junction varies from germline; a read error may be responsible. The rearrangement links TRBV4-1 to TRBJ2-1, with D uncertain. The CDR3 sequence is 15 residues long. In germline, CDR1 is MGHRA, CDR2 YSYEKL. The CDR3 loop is CASSHVRTSSNEQFF. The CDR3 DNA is TGCGCCAGCAGCCATGTTCGGACCTCCTCCAATGAGCAGTTCTTC.

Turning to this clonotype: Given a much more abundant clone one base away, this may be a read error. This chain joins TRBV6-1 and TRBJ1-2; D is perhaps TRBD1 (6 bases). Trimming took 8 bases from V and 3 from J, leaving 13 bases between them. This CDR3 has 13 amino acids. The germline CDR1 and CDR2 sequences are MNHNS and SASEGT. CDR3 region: CASGVDRYYGYTF. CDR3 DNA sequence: TGTGCCAGCGGGGTGGACAGATACTATGGCTACACCTTC.

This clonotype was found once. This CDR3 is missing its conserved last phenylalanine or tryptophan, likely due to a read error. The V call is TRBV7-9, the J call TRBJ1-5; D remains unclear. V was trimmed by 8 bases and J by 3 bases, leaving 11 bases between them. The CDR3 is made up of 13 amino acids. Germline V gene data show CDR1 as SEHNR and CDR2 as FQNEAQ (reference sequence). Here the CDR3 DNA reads TGTGCCAGCTGCCCGGTTTACAATCAGCCCCAGCATTCT. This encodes CASCPVYNQPQHS.

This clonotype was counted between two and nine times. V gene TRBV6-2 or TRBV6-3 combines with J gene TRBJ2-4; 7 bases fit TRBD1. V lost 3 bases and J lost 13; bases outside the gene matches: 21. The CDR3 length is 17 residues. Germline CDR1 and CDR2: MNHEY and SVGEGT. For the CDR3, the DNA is TGTGCCAGCAGTTATTCTCGGACAGGCCACATGGGGGTTCAACAGTACTTC. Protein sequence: CASSYSRTGHMGVQQYF.

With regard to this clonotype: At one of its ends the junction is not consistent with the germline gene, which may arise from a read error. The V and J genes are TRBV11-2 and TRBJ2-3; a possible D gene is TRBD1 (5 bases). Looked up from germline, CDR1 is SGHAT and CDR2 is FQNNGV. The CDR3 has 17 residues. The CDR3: CASSLDPYGRSTGTQYF. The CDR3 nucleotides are TGTGCCAGCAGCTTAGATCCGTACGGGCGAAGCACAGGTACGCAGTATTTT.

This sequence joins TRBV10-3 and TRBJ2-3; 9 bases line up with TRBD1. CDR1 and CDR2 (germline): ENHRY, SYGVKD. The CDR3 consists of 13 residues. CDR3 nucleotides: TGTGTCGTACAGGGGGCGCCCACAGATACGCAGTATTTT. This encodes CVVQGAPTDTQYF.

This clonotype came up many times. The CDR3 sequence: CASSPIGGGTGVNEQFF. DNA of the CDR3: TGTGCCAGCAGCCCTATTGGGGGGGGGACAGGGGTCAATGAGCAGTTCTTC. The V call is TRBV4-2, the J call TRBJ2-1, with 10 nucleotides matching TRBD1. Germline V gene lookup returns CDR1 LGHNA and CDR2 YNFKEQ. With 4 bases clipped from V and 6 bases from J, the junction kept 12 bases outside the gene matches. This CDR3 has 17 residues.

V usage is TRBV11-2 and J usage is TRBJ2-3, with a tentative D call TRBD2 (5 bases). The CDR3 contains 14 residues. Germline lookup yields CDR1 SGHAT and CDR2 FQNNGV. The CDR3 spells CTGSLERITDTQYF. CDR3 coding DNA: TGTACCGGCAGCTTAGAGCGGATCACAGATACGCAGTATTTT.

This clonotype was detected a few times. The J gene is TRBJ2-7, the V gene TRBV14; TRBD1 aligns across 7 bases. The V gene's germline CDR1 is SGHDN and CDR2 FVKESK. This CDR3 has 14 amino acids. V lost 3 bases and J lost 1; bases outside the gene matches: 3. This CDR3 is CASSHSGGSYEQYF. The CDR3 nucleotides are TGTGCCAGCAGCCATTCAGGGGGATCCTACGAGCAGTACTTC.

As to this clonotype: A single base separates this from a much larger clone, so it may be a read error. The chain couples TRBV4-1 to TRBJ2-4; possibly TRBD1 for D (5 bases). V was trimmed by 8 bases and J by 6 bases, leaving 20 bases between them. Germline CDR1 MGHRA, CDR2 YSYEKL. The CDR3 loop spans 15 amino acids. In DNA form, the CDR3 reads TGCGCCAGCGGCGTCGAACTGGGGCTTCGAAACATTCAGTACTTC. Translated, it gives CASGVELGLRNIQYF.